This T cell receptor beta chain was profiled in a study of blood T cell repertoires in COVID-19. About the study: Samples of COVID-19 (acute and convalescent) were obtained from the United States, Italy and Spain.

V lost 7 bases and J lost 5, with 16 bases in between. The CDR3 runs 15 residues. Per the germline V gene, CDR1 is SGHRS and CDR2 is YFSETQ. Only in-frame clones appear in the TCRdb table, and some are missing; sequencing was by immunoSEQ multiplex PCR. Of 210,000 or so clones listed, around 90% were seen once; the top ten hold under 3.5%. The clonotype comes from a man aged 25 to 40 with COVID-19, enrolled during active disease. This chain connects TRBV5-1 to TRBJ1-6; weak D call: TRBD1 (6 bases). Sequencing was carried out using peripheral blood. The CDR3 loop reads CASGVGDTNNSPLHF. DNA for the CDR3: TGCGCCAGCGGTGTCGGGGACACCAATAATTCACCCCTCCACTTT.